One and the same sample provided the 12 T cell receptor beta chains below, sequenced in a study of CD8 T cells in ankylosing spondylitis. Broader study findings: Characteristic, it appeared, of ankylosing spondylitis blood was a TCR beta motif of eight highly homologous variants.

TCRdb re-derived calls from the 5' RACE reads in MiXCR, one entry per CDR3 protein. Here the sample spans some 220,000 distinct CDR3 sequences, 6% to 8.5% being singletons. The antigens for these receptors are not known. Sequencing used blood, either unsorted or a sorted T cell fraction (not recorded which). These receptors were taken from a male donor with ankylosing spondylitis.

This clonotype was observed many times. This sequence joins TRBV6-2 or TRBV6-3 and TRBJ1-1, with a possible D match to TRBD1 (6 bases). The CDR3 covers 16 residues. V gave up 2 bases and J gave up 0 bases, with 13 bases separating them. Germline V gene sequence: CDR1 MNHEY, CDR2 SVGEGT. The DNA of the CDR3 is TGTGCCAGCAGTTACCCCCCGGACAGCATGAACACTGAAGCTTTCTTT. Translated, it gives CASSYPPDSMNTEAFF.

This clonotype was seen repeatedly, ten times or more. The chain couples TRBV29-1 to TRBJ1-2, with D perhaps TRBD1 (6 bases). CDR3 length equals 14 residues. Germline CDR1 is SQVTM and CDR2 is ANQGSEA. Trimming removed 1 base at V and 1 base at J, with 10 bases between. For the CDR3, the DNA is TGCAGCGTTGAAGTAGGGGGTTATAACTATGGCTACACCTTC. Its translation is CSVEVGGYNYGYTF.

This clonotype was seen more than once but under ten times. The rearrangement links TRBV7-8 to TRBJ2-1; TRBD1 matches at 7 bases. V lost 5 bases and J lost 5; bases outside the gene matches: 9. Germline CDR1 reads SGHVS; CDR2 reads FQNEAQ. The CDR3 is made up of 15 amino acids. CDR3 in amino acids: CASSNGQDLHNEQFF. CDR3 sequence (DNA): TGTGCCAGCAGCAATGGACAGGATCTGCACAATGAGCAGTTCTTC.

The CDR3 loop reads CASSGDRDSSKWRELFF. The CDR3 DNA follows: TGCGCCAGCAGTGGGGACAGGGATAGCTCCAAATGGAGGGAGCTGTTTTTT. V is TRBV10-1 and J is TRBJ2-2; TRBD1 aligns across 9 bases. The CDR3 sequence is 17 residues long. Germline values: CDR1 WNHNN, CDR2 SYGVQD (reference sequence). V gave up 4 bases and J gave up 9 bases; unmatched junction bases: 15.

This clonotype was counted many times. The chain uses TRBV20-1 and TRBJ2-7; D unclear. The CDR3 is 14 amino acids. V lost 0 bases and J lost 3, with 12 bases in between. The germline gives CDR1 DFQATT, CDR2 SNEGSKA (reference sequence). The CDR3 loop reads CSARDTATSYEQYF. The CDR3 bases are TGCAGTGCTAGAGATACAGCAACGAGCTACGAGCAGTACTTC.

In this sample, this clonotype turned up many times. No DNA is shown, since the ends of the CDR3 on it are uncertain; the CDR3 is the one TCRdb lists. V and J are TRBV12-3 or TRBV12-4 and TRBJ2-7; the table's D call, TRBD1, has no DNA check behind it. Including both end residues, the CDR3 is 13 amino acids long. CDR3 region: CASGRGPLNEQYF.

The chain links TRBV5-1 to TRBJ2-2, with 8 bases fitting TRBD1. The CDR3 has 15 amino acids. Trimming removed 4 bases from V and 5 bases from J; junction bases left unmatched: 7. CDR1 is SGHRS, CDR2 YFSETQ, per germline. The CDR3 sequence: CASSTRTGRTGELFF. The CDR3 DNA follows: TGCGCCAGCAGCACAAGGACAGGGCGGACCGGGGAGCTGTTTTTT.

A few counts support this clonotype. The chain carries TRBV11-2 and TRBJ2-7; a weak D match, TRBD2 (5 bases). Germline CDR1 is SGHAT and CDR2 is FQNNGV. CDR3 length: 14 amino acids. Trimming shortened V by 3 bases and J by 2 bases, and 11 bases separated the two germline ends. CDR3 loop: CASSFQTGTYEQYF. DNA for the CDR3: TGTGCCAGCAGCTTCCAGACGGGGACCTACGAGCAGTACTTC. Drawing the rest from reference TRBV11-2 and TRBJ2-7, the complete variable domain is EAGVAQSPRYKIIEKRQSVAFWCNPISGHATLYWYQQILGQGPKLLIQFQNNGVVDDSQLPKDRFSAERLKGVDSTLKIQPAKLEDSAVYLCASSFQTGTYEQYFGPGTRLTVT.

This clonotype was picked up many times. The chain links TRBV10-3 to TRBJ2-7; D call uncertain. Trimming pared 0 bases from V and 0 bases from J, leaving 3 bases between. This CDR3 has 13 amino acids. CDR1 is ENHRY and CDR2 is SYGVKD in the germline V gene. The CDR3 reads CAISESRSYEQYF. The CDR3 DNA reads TGTGCCATCAGTGAGTCGCGCTCCTACGAGCAGTACTTC.

This clonotype was picked up many times. This chain uses TRBV29-1 with TRBJ2-5, with 12 bases matching TRBD1. The germline CDR1 and CDR2 sequences are SQVTM and ANQGSEA. J was trimmed by 5 bases and V by 3 bases; bases with no gene match: 4. The CDR3 is 14 residues long. The CDR3 DNA is TGCAGCGTTGAGGGGGACAGGGGGCCGGAGACCCAGTACTTC. Translation gives CSVEGDRGPETQYF.

This clonotype was seen repeatedly, ten times or more. This sequence joins TRBV7-9 and TRBJ2-1, with 12 positions matching TRBD2. Per the germline V gene, CDR1 is SEHNR and CDR2 is FQNEAQ (reference sequence). The CDR3 consists of 16 residues. The V and J ends lost 3 bases and 4 bases, in that order; junction bases with no gene match: 4. The CDR3 DNA reads TGTGCCAGCAGCTTGCCTAGCGGGGGGGCGTACAATGAGCAGTTCTTC. Protein product: CASSLPSGGAYNEQFF.

The chain is built from TRBV5-1 and TRBJ2-7, with 10 bases matching TRBD2. The ends lost 4 bases at V and 7 bases at J; junction bases unmatched: 8. CDR3 length equals 14 residues. From germline, CDR1 is SGHRS and CDR2 YFSETQ. CDR3 loop: CASSVSGRSGEQYF. DNA for the CDR3: TGCGCCAGCAGCGTTAGCGGGAGGTCCGGGGAGCAGTACTTC. Filled out from reference TRBV5-1 and TRBJ2-7, the complete variable domain reads KAGVTQTPRYLIKTRGQQVTLSCSPISGHRSVSWYQQTPGQGLQFLFEYFSETQRNKGNFPGRFSGRQFSNSRSEMNVSTLELGDSALYLCASSVSGRSGEQYFGPGTRLTVT.